This T cell receptor beta chain was sequenced for a study of identifying expanded T cells in peripheral blood. Overall study results and limits: Approximately two-week clone count variance significantly increased as total template count grew. Differentially abundant clones: roughly 1.2 between replicates, 16.4 at around 15 days, roughly 18 at four.

No infections or other immune events were documented during collection. Profiled with immunoSEQ multiplex PCR; TCRdb holds only in-frame clones, not every one. The table has about 86,000 clones, 70% to 90% seen once. In the case of this clone: Its cognate antigen is unknown.

The germline gives CDR1 MNHEY, CDR2 SVGAGI. V lost 2 bases and J 1 base, leaving 14 bases between the germline ends. This CDR3 spans 16 amino acids. The chain is built from TRBV6-5 and TRBJ1-1; possible D gene TRBD1, 5 bases. This TCR derives from a person aged 18 to 69 in good health. The sequenced sample consisted of blood. The DNA of the CDR3 is TGTGCCAGCAGTTACGGGACGGGAGGAACGAACACTGAAGCTTTCTTT. The encoded protein is CASSYGTGGTNTEAFF.